This TCR beta chain was recovered during a study of blood T cell repertoires in COVID-19. Turning to the study itself: The samples span acute and convalescent COVID-19 from the United States, Italy and Spain.

Germline CDR1 reads WSHSY; CDR2 reads SAAADI. There are 21 residues in the CDR3. With 10 bases clipped from V and 1 base from J, the junction kept 23 bases outside the gene matches. The table lists this clone with a count of one. Authors' data handling: Amplifying reference gene primers gave estimates of nucleated cell counts. Produced via immunoSEQ multiplex PCR; TCRdb's table is partial and in-frame only. V and J calls and clone size are those listed in that table; D and trimming were worked out from the DNA. This table has around 200,000 clones, around nine tenths appearing once. This chain joins TRBV10-2 and TRBJ1-5; 12 positions agree with TRBD1. This clonotype originated in a man aged 55 to 69 who had recovered from COVID-19. Material: peripheral blood. CDR3: CATQEQGQGAPSLGSNQPQHF. Written as DNA, the CDR3 is TGCGCCACCCAGGAGCAGGGACAGGGGGCGCCGAGTTTGGGAAGCAATCAGCCCCAGCATTTT.